The 2 T cell receptor beta chains reported below all come from one sample, sequenced in a study of shared clonotypes between healthy human individuals. Data came from immunoSEQ multiplex PCR; TCRdb stores just in-frame clones and leaves some out. The top ten hold around 0.067% of the sample, which has 150,000 to 200,000 clones, over 85% seen once. The source material was naive CD4+ T cells sorted from blood. The sample's subset: CD45RA+ positively selected. These receptors were collected from a woman in her twenties or thirties in good health.

Only a few counts were recorded for this clone. The CDR3 coding sequence is TGTGCCAGCAGTATCAGGACAGGCGGCCGGTACGAGCAGTACTTC. Protein product: CASSIRTGGRYEQYF. The chain joins TRBV27 to TRBJ2-7; TRBD1 matches at 7 bases. Per germline, CDR1 MNHEY and CDR2 SMNVEV (reference sequence). The CDR3 length is 15 residues. The J segment lost 4 bases and the V segment lost 5 bases, leaving 11 bases of the junction unmatched.

The genes are TRBV20-1 and TRBJ2-5; D unresolved. The J call may be incorrect, as the DNA end agrees better with TRBJ2-7. Germline assignment: CDR1 DFQATT and CDR2 SNEGSKA (reference sequence). The length of the CDR3 is 10 residues. The CDR3 region is CTTPRHEQYF. Here the CDR3 DNA reads TGCACTACCCCTCGTCACGAGCAGTACTTC.